Listed here are 18 T cell receptor beta chains from one sample, sequenced in a study of blood T cell repertoires in COVID-19. Profiled with immunoSEQ multiplex PCR; TCRdb holds only in-frame clones, not every one. The repertoire consists of 120,000 or so clones, with 87% occurring once and the leading ten covering roughly 30%. The sequenced sample was peripheral blood. All receptors come from a woman in her seventies with acute or convalescent COVID-19.

V usage is TRBV27 and J usage is TRBJ2-5, with 12 bases that match TRBD2. Losses at the gene ends were 5 bases for V and 6 bases for J; bases not matched to a gene: 7. Germline V gene data show CDR1 as MNHEY and CDR2 as SMNVEV (reference sequence). The CDR3 runs to 15 residues. The CDR3 DNA sequence: TGTGCCAGCAGTCAAGGACTAGCGGGGCGGAAGACCCAGTACTTC. It translates to CASSQGLAGRKTQYF.

The V and J genes are TRBV28 and TRBJ2-5; TRBD1 matches at 8 bases. The length of the CDR3 is 15 residues. Germline CDR1 is MDHEN and CDR2 is SYDVKM. The J segment lost 2 bases and the V segment lost 9 bases, leaving 11 bases of the junction unmatched. The CDR3 nucleotides are TGTGCCAGTAAGGGACAGGCAGGTGAACAAGAGACCCAGTACTTC. Translating it yields CASKGQAGEQETQYF.

The chain combines TRBV3-1 (or the pseudogene TRBV3-2) with TRBJ1-3, with D perhaps matching TRBD1 (6 bases). Germline V lookup: CDR1 LGHDT, CDR2 YNNKEL (reference sequence). Trimming cost V 0 bases and J 0 bases, with 9 bases left between them. The CDR3 runs 16 residues. This CDR3 is CASSQDDRFSGNTIYF. For the CDR3, the DNA is TGTGCCAGCAGCCAAGATGACAGGTTCTCTGGAAACACCATATATTTT.

The chain uses TRBV11-2 and TRBJ1-1; D unclear. Trimming pared 8 bases from V and 1 base from J, leaving 8 bases between. From germline, CDR1 is SGHAT and CDR2 FQNNGV. This CDR3 is 12 amino acids long. CDR3 sequence: CASGGGNTEAFF. DNA of the CDR3: TGTGCCAGCGGAGGTGGGAACACTGAAGCTTTCTTT.

The sample holds many counts of this clone. The genes are TRBV6-1 and TRBJ2-7; TRBD2 might be the D (5 bases). Trimming took 3 bases from V and 4 from J, leaving 13 bases between them. In germline, CDR1 is MNHNS, CDR2 SASEGT. The CDR3 is 14 residues long. DNA for the CDR3: TGTGCCAGCAGTGAGGGAGAGAAGGTGTACGAGCAGTACTTC. Residues: CASSEGEKVYEQYF.

This clone occurred once. This rearrangement joins TRBV19 to TRBJ2-3; 10 bases are a match to TRBD1. The V gene's germline CDR1 is LNHDA and CDR2 SQIVND (reference sequence). CDR3 length equals 16 residues. The V gene end was trimmed by 4 bases and the J gene end by 1 base; junction bases not matched to a gene: 5. The CDR3 loop is CASSSGTGVGTDTQYF. CDR3 nucleotide sequence: TGTGCCAGTAGTAGCGGGACAGGGGTTGGCACAGATACGCAGTATTTT. Full variable domain (rest looked up from reference TRBV19 and TRBJ2-3): DGGITQSPKYLFRKEGQNVTLSCEQNLNHDAMYWYRQDPGQGLRLIYYSQIVNDFQKGDIAEGYSVSREKKESFPLTVTSAQKNPTAFYLCASSSGTGVGTDTQYFGPGTRLTVL.

The chain recombines TRBV9 with TRBJ2-5, with 7 bases matching TRBD2. The V gene's germline CDR1 is SGDLS and CDR2 YYNGEE. The trim removed 0 bases at V and 0 bases at J, leaving 5 bases unmatched. The CDR3 sequence is 16 residues long. CDR3 protein: CASSVGGGAYQETQYF. In nucleotides, the CDR3 is TGTGCCAGCAGCGTAGGCGGGGGTGCATACCAAGAGACCCAGTACTTC. The full variable domain, rest sourced from reference TRBV9 and TRBJ2-5, is DSGVTQTPKHLITATGQRVTLRCSPRSGDLSVYWYQQSLDQGLQFLIQYYNGEERAKGNILERFSAQQFPDLHSELNLSSLELGDSALYFCASSVGGGAYQETQYFGPGTRLLVL.

To note about this clone: The same CDR3 is also encoded by other DNA sequences in this sample. CDR3 sequence: CASSLTGDSNQPQHF. CDR3 nucleotides: TGTGCCAGCAGTCTCACAGGGGATAGCAATCAGCCCCAGCATTTT. The rearrangement joins TRBV6-5 to TRBJ1-5, with 7 bases identical to TRBD1. Germline V lookup: CDR1 MNHEY, CDR2 SVGAGI. The junction had 4 bases not matched to a gene; V was cut back by 5 bases and J by 0 bases. The CDR3 has 15 amino acids.

This chain connects TRBV6-1 to TRBJ1-6; 11 bases map to TRBD1. V shed 3 bases and J 8 bases; nucleotides not matched to a gene: 3. Looked up from germline, CDR1 is MNHNS and CDR2 is SASEGT. The CDR3 length is 15 residues. The CDR3 sequence is CASSDGGQGDSPLHF. Written as DNA, the CDR3 is TGTGCCAGCAGTGACGGGGGACAGGGGGATTCACCCCTCCACTTT.

The rearrangement uses TRBV19 and TRBJ2-3; possibly TRBD2 for D (5 bases). CDR1 is LNHDA and CDR2 is SQIVND in the germline V gene (reference sequence). CDR3 length equals 15 residues. V shed 4 bases and J shed 3 bases, with 14 bases lying between them. CDR3 region: CASSKTLAGTDTQYF. Here the CDR3 DNA reads TGTGCCAGTAGTAAGACCCTAGCAGGTACAGATACGCAGTATTTT. The whole variable domain, remainder taken from reference TRBV19 and TRBJ2-3, is DGGITQSPKYLFRKEGQNVTLSCEQNLNHDAMYWYRQDPGQGLRLIYYSQIVNDFQKGDIAEGYSVSREKKESFPLTVTSAQKNPTAFYLCASSKTLAGTDTQYFGPGTRLTVL.

As DNA, the CDR3 is TGTGCCAGCAGCCAAGGACGGGAGCAGCATGGCTACACCTTC. Its translation is CASSQGREQHGYTF. This chain connects TRBV3-1 (or the pseudogene TRBV3-2) to TRBJ1-2, with D uncertain. This CDR3 region has 14 residues. V lost 1 base and J lost 6, with 12 bases in between. Germline assignment: CDR1 LGHDT and CDR2 YNNKEL (reference sequence).

This chain uses TRBV5-1 with TRBJ2-7; 10 nucleotides line up with TRBD1. J lost 4 bases, V lost 3 bases, and 4 bases had no gene match. Germline V gives CDR1 SGHRS, CDR2 YFSETQ. The CDR3 spans 14 residues. CDR3: CASSWGDRGYEQYF. In DNA, the CDR3 is TGCGCCAGCAGCTGGGGGGACAGGGGTTACGAGCAGTACTTC. Complete variable domain (other parts from reference TRBV5-1 and TRBJ2-7): KAGVTQTPRYLIKTRGQQVTLSCSPISGHRSVSWYQQTPGQGLQFLFEYFSETQRNKGNFPGRFSGRQFSNSRSEMNVSTLELGDSALYLCASSWGDRGYEQYFGPGTRLTVT.

This clone was picked up one time. The CDR3 reads CASSYGPGGLEETQYF. As DNA, the CDR3 is TGTGCCAGCAGTTACGGTCCGGGGGGGCTTGAAGAGACCCAGTACTTC. The chain has TRBV6-5 and TRBJ2-5, with 8 positions matching TRBD2. Trimming at V came to 2 bases and at J to 3 bases, leaving 8 bases not matched to a gene. The CDR3 contains 16 residues. Germline CDR1 is MNHEY and CDR2 is SVGAGI.

The V gene is TRBV3-1 (or the pseudogene TRBV3-2), the J gene TRBJ1-2; 7 positions agree with TRBD1. Germline V gene lookup returns CDR1 LGHDT and CDR2 YNNKEL (reference sequence). V was clipped by 4 bases and J by 3 bases; unmatched bases: 2. This CDR3 comprises 13 residues. The CDR3 region has the DNA TGTGCCAGCAGCCTTCAGGGGGACTATGGCTACACCTTC. Encoded protein: CASSLQGDYGYTF.

This chain connects TRBV18 to TRBJ1-4; D might be TRBD1 (5 bases). The CDR3 has 15 residues. Germline CDR1 reads KGHSH; CDR2 reads LQKENI. V gave up 1 base and J gave up 4 bases, with 10 bases separating them. DNA of the CDR3: TGTGCCAGCTCACCACGTACAGGACGTAATGAAAAACTGTTTTTT. Its protein product is CASSPRTGRNEKLFF.

J is TRBJ1-1 and V is TRBV25-1; D gene ambiguous. V lost 1 base and J 2 bases, leaving 11 bases between the germline ends. The CDR3 sequence is 15 residues long. CDR1 MGHDK and CDR2 SYGVNS come from the germline V gene. Here the CDR3 reads CASSESPATNTEAFF. The CDR3 nucleotides read TGTGCCAGCAGTGAATCCCCAGCGACTAACACTGAAGCTTTCTTT. Combining the CDR3 with reference TRBV25-1 and TRBJ1-1 gives the whole variable domain EADIYQTPRYLVIGTGKKITLECSQTMGHDKMYWYQQDPGMELHLIHYSYGVNSTEKGDLSSESTVSRIRTEHFPLTLESARPSHTSQYLCASSESPATNTEAFFGQGTRLTVV.

The chain has TRBV5-1 and TRBJ1-6; 8 bases line up with TRBD1. The CDR3 extends over 18 amino acids. V lost 4 bases and J lost 8; bases outside the gene matches: 17. Germline assignment: CDR1 SGHRS and CDR2 YFSETQ. The CDR3, as DNA: TGCGCCAGCAGCCCCAATTCGGGACAGGAGGCTTCTCATTCACCCCTCCACTTT. Translation: CASSPNSGQEASHSPLHF.

J is TRBJ2-2 and V is TRBV6-5; D is perhaps TRBD1 (5 bases). Per the germline V gene, CDR1 is MNHEY and CDR2 is SVGAGI. CDR3 size: 16 residues. Trimming took off 0 bases at V and 2 bases at J, with 10 bases between the two ends. The DNA for the CDR3 is TGTGCCAGCAGTTACTCCGGACACTTAAACACCGGGGAGCTGTTTTTT. Translated: CASSYSGHLNTGELFF.